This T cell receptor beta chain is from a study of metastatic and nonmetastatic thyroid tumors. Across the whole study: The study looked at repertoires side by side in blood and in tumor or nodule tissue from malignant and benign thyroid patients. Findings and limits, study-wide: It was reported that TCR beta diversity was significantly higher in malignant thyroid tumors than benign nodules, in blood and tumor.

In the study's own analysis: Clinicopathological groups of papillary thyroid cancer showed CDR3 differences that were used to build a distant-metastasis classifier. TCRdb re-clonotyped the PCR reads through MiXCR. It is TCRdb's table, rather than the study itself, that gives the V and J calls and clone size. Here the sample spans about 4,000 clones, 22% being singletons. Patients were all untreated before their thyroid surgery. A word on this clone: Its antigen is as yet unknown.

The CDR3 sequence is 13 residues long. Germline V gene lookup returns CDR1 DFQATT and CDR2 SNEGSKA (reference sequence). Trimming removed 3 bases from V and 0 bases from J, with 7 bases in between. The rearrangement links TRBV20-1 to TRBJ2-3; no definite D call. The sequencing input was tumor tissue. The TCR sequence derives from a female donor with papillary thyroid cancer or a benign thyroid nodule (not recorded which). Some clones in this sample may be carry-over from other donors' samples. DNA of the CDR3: TGCAGTGCTAGTTTGGATAGCACAGATACGCAGTATTTT. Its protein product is CSASLDSTDTQYF.